This T cell receptor (beta chain) stems from a study of blood T cell repertoires in COVID-19. About the study: Acute and convalescent COVID-19 samples came from the United States, Italy and Spain. PBMCs, B-cell-depleted T cells, or T cells provided the cDNA or gDNA that made up the material.

Trimming left V 3 bases short and J 6 bases short, with 16 bases between. CDR1 SGHRS and CDR2 YFSETQ come from the germline V gene. This CDR3 spans 16 amino acids. The Seattle patients joined while their infection was active and were tracked longitudinally afterward. As handled by the study authors: From reference gene primer amplification, estimates of nucleated cell counts were derived. Measured with immunoSEQ multiplex PCR; TCRdb has only the in-frame clones, and not every one. V and J calls and clone size come straight from that table; D and trimming were deduced from the DNA. The sample lists more than 250,000 clones, approximately 89% occurring once.

This receptor was obtained from a woman in her twenties or thirties with COVID-19, enrolled during active disease. Sequenced input: peripheral blood. This chain links TRBV5-1 with TRBJ1-6; possible D gene TRBD1, 5 bases. CDR3 sequence (DNA): TGCGCCAGCAGCTCTGCCGGGGGTCTAGGTAATTCACCCCTCCACTTT. Translation gives CASSSAGGLGNSPLHF.